The present entry profiles one T cell receptor beta chain with its context. Its antigen is still unknown. This sample is drawn from a study of cytomegalovirus exposure and HLA in healthy donors. Germline values: CDR1 SGHDT, CDR2 YYEEEE. Trimming took 4 bases from V and 1 from J; bases not matched to a gene: 7. The CDR3 loop spans 15 amino acids. PCR was performed using 60 Vbeta and 13 Jbeta primers. This table comes from immunoSEQ multiplex PCR, and its TCRdb copy is limited to in-frame clones, with some not included. The data contain some 200,000 clones, roughly 79% of them seen just once; the ten biggest clones take up 1.5% to 2%. Study conclusions and caveats: It was only CMV serostatus that was available as immune exposure information. TCR beta chains numbering about 160 were designated cytomegalovirus-associated.

Healthy bone marrow donors made up the donor group. The chain joins TRBV5-6 to TRBJ1-1; TRBD1 agrees at 7 bases. Material: PBMCs. The sequence derives from a young man in good health and CMV-seronegative. The CDR3 loop reads CASSKRDSENTEAFF. CDR3 sequence (DNA): TGTGCCAGCAGCAAAAGGGACAGCGAGAACACTGAAGCTTTCTTT.